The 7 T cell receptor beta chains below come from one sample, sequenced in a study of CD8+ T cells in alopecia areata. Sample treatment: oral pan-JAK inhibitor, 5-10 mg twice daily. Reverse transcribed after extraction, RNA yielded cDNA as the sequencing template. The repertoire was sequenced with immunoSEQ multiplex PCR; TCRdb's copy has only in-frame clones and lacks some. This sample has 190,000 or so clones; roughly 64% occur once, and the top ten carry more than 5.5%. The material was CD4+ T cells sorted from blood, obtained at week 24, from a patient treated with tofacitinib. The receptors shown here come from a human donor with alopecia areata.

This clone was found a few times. CDR3 nucleotides: TGTGCCAGCAGCTTGTCCATGGGCAGTCTCAATGAGCAGTTCTTC. Translated: CASSLSMGSLNEQFF. The chain carries TRBV5-5 and TRBJ2-1; D is unclear. V was shortened by 1 base and J by 6 bases, with 14 bases between the two germline ends. The germline CDR1 and CDR2 sequences are SGHKS and YYEKEE (reference sequence). CDR3 size: 15 residues.

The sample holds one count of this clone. Here the CDR3 reads CASSADVRQGETQYF. In DNA form, the CDR3 reads TGTGCCAGCAGCGCAGACGTTAGGCAGGGGGAGACCCAGTACTTC. J is TRBJ2-5 and V is TRBV11-2, with TRBD1 as a possible D gene (6 bases). The CDR3 loop spans 15 amino acids. Germline V gives CDR1 SGHAT, CDR2 FQNNGV. The V end lost 5 bases, the J end lost 5 bases, and 18 bases lay between the germline ends.

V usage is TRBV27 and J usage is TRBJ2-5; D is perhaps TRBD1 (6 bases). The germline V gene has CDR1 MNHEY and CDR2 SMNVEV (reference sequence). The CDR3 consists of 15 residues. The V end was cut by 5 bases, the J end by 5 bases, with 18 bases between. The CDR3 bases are TGTGCCAGCAGTCCCCGAAGCAAGGGGGACGAGACCCAGTACTTC. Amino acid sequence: CASSPRSKGDETQYF.

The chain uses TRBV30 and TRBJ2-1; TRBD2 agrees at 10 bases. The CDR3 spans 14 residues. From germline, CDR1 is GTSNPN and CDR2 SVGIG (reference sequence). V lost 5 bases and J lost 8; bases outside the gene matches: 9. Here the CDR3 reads CAWASGRVGDEQFF. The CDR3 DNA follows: TGTGCCTGGGCTAGCGGGAGAGTCGGCGATGAGCAGTTCTTC. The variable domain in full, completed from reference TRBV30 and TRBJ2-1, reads SQTIHQWPATLVQPVGSPLSLECTVEGTSNPNLYWYRQAAGRGLQLLFYSVGIGQISSEVPQNLSASRPQDRQFILSSKKLLLSDSGFYLCAWASGRVGDEQFFGPGTRLTVL.

For the CDR3, the DNA is TGTGCCAGCAGCGACCCCCGGGGTTCGGGGGAGACCCAGTACTTC. As protein: CASSDPRGSGETQYF. The rearrangement uses TRBV9 and TRBJ2-5; tentatively, D is TRBD2 (5 bases). This CDR3 comprises 15 residues. The germline V and J ends were trimmed by 3 bases and 5 bases, with 17 bases remaining between them. Germline V gene lookup returns CDR1 SGDLS and CDR2 YYNGEE.

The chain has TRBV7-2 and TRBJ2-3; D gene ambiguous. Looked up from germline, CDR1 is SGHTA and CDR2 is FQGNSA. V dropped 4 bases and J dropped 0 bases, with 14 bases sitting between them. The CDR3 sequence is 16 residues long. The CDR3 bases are TGTGCCAGCAGCTACCGTCCCGGAAGCAGCACAGATACGCAGTATTTT. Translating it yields CASSYRPGSSTDTQYF.

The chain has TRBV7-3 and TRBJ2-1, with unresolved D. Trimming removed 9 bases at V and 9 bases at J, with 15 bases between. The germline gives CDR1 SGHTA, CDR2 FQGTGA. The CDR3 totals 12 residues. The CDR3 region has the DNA TGTGCCAGTGGTGAAGTCGGTGGTGAGCAGTTCTTC. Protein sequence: CASGEVGGEQFF.